This is a list of T cell receptor beta chains from one sample in a study of tumor and adjacent non-tumor tissue in lung cancer. Using its own MiXCR run on the multiplex PCR reads, TCRdb lists one record per CDR3 protein. The sample lists some 93,000 distinct CDR3 sequences, 65% to 75% occurring once. Source material: lung tumor tissue. Every receptor here comes from a man aged 60 to 75 with non-small cell lung cancer. The CDR3 runs from the conserved cysteine through the conserved F or W. D genes are given only for firm matches. The size entry is marked missing in some rows and otherwise reads once, few, many or a size class.

V gene	clone size	CDR3 length	D gene	J gene	CDR3 DNA	CDR3 protein
TRBV12-3/TRBV12-4	many	14	.	TRBJ1-6	TGTGCCAGCACTTTAGGGGCAGATTATTCACCCCTCCACTTT	CASTLGADYSPLHF
TRBV7-9	.	11	.	TRBJ1-4	TGTGCCAGCAGCATTCCAGTGTCAGGGGCGTTT	CASSIPVSGAF
TRBV6-2/TRBV6-3	once	13	TRBD2	TRBJ2-2	TGTGCCAGCAGGACTAGCGGGAGGGTGGAGCTGTTTTTT	CASRTSGRVELFF
TRBV11-1	.	15	TRBD1	TRBJ2-1	TGTGCCGGCAGCTCCCGGACAGGGTCCTACAGTGAGCAGTCCTTC	CAGSSRTGSYSEQSF
TRBV6-2/TRBV6-3	many	12	.	TRBJ1-2	TGTGCCAGCAGTTACTCTTCGACAGGCTACACCTTC	CASSYSSTGYTF
TRBV5-1	many	13	.	TRBJ2-3	TGCGCCAGCAGCGAGTTAGGCACAGATACGCAGTATTTT	CASSELGTDTQYF
TRBV28	many	15	TRBD1	TRBJ1-5	TGTGCCAGCAGCCGAGGGACAGCTAGCAATCAGCCCCAGCATTTT	CASSRGTASNQPQHF
TRBV4-3	.	16	.	TRBJ2-1	TGCGCCAGCAGCCAAGATTCCCGGGATCAGGACAATGAGCAGTTCTTC	CASSQDSRDQDNEQFF
TRBV7-8	.	15	TRBD1	TRBJ2-1	TGTGCCAGCAGCTGCGGACAGGGGGGGTCGAATGAGCAGTTCTTC	CASSCGQGGSNEQFF
TRBV29-1	.	13	.	TRBJ1-1	TGCAGCGTTCCTTCGGTTGGAGAATACGTAGCTTTCTTT	CSVPSVGEYVAFF
TRBV12-3/TRBV12-4	.	14	.	TRBJ2-1	TGTGCCAGCAGGTTGGTACAGGGAATTCGCGGACAGTTCTTC	CASRLVQGIRGQFF